These 27 T cell receptor beta chains came from one sample sequenced in a study of cytomegalovirus exposure and HLA in healthy donors. Assay used: immunoSEQ multiplex PCR; TCRdb lists only in-frame clones, some missing. The repertoire has approximately 220,000 clones, 80% to 85% of them found once; the top ten carry 11% to 15%. Specimen: PBMCs. These receptors all stem from a woman between 25 and 40 years old in good health and CMV-seropositive.

The rearrangement links TRBV6-5 to TRBJ2-7, with a tentative D call TRBD1 (5 bases). This CDR3 has 15 amino acids. Germline-derived CDR1 and CDR2 are MNHEY and SVGAGI. With 4 bases removed from V and 4 bases from J, the gap between germline ends came to 17 bases. The CDR3 region is CASSSSRDSPYEQYF. The CDR3 DNA reads as TGTGCCAGCAGTTCATCCCGAGACAGCCCTTACGAGCAGTACTTC.

This chain joins TRBV28 and TRBJ2-3; no clear D gene. This CDR3 spans 12 amino acids. Germline CDR1 is MDHEN and CDR2 is SYDVKM. V lost 7 bases and J 6 bases, leaving 11 bases between the germline ends. This CDR3 is CASTTGWDTQYF. CDR3 nucleotide sequence: TGTGCCAGCACCACCGGCTGGGATACGCAGTATTTT.

The J gene is TRBJ2-1, the V gene TRBV27, with 12 bases fitting TRBD2. V shed 5 bases and J 4 bases; nucleotides not matched to a gene: 6. The CDR3 consists of 16 residues. Germline CDR1 MNHEY, CDR2 SMNVEV (reference sequence). CDR3 region: CASSPSTSGSYNEQFF. The CDR3 DNA follows: TGTGCCAGCAGTCCATCGACTAGCGGGAGTTACAATGAGCAGTTCTTC.

Many counts were recorded for this clone. This chain uses TRBV6-4 with TRBJ2-6; D not resolved. The ends were cut back, 2 bases at V and 0 bases at J, with 2 bases in the middle. From germline, CDR1 is MRHNA and CDR2 SNTAGT. This CDR3 comprises 14 residues. CDR3 protein: CASSDNSGANVLTF. The CDR3 DNA reads TGTGCCAGCAGTGACAACTCTGGGGCCAACGTCCTGACTTTC.

This clone was recorded once. The CDR3: CASGLAPGSLANNEQFF. CDR3 DNA sequence: TGTGCTAGTGGTTTGGCACCGGGCAGTTTGGCGAACAATGAGCAGTTCTTC. The chain is built from TRBV12-5 and TRBJ2-1; D not certain. CDR1 is LGHNT and CDR2 is FRNRAP in the germline V gene. The CDR3 sequence is 17 residues long. The ends were cut back, 1 base at V and 5 bases at J, with 18 bases in the middle.

In nucleotides, the CDR3 is TGTGCCAGCAGCTCATTGCTGGGACAGAACACCGGGGAGCTGTTTTTT. Translated: CASSSLLGQNTGELFF. This chain connects TRBV7-2 to TRBJ2-2; a weak D match, TRBD1 (6 bases). The V gene's germline CDR1 is SGHTA and CDR2 FQGNSA. Trimming cost V 4 bases and J 1 base, with 13 bases left between them. This CDR3 comprises 16 residues.

The chain combines TRBV2 with TRBJ2-7; tentative D call: TRBD1 (5 bases). Germline V gene data show CDR1 as SNHLY and CDR2 as FYNNEI. V gave up 6 bases and J gave up 3 bases, with 21 bases separating them. The CDR3 covers 16 residues. CDR3 sequence: CASRSVLGAHIYEQYF. The CDR3 nucleotides are TGTGCCAGCAGGTCGGTTCTAGGGGCCCATATCTACGAGCAGTACTTC.

Concerning this clone itself: In the same sample, other DNA sequences code for this CDR3. The chain has TRBV27 and TRBJ2-6; D gene uncertain. Germline V lookup: CDR1 MNHEY, CDR2 SMNVEV (reference sequence). The CDR3 sequence is 13 residues long. V lost 3 bases to trimming and J lost 2 bases, with 2 bases between them. The CDR3 here is CASSFPGANVLTF. The CDR3 nucleotides are TGTGCCAGCAGTTTTCCTGGGGCCAACGTCCTGACTTTC. The variable domain in full, completed from reference TRBV27 and TRBJ2-6, reads EAQVTQNPRYLITVTGKKLTVTCSQNMNHEYMSWYRQDPGLGLRQIYYSMNVEVTDKGDVPEGYKVSRKEKRNFPLILESPSPNQTSLYFCASSFPGANVLTFGAGSRLTVL.

The genes are TRBV5-1 and TRBJ1-3; a possible D gene is TRBD1 (6 bases). Trimming pared 4 bases from V and 0 bases from J, leaving 11 bases between. The CDR3 covers 15 residues. The germline V gene encodes CDR1 SGHRS and CDR2 YFSETQ. CDR3 coding DNA: TGCGCCAGCAGCAGGGGGATTCTCTCTGGAAACACCATATATTTT. Protein: CASSRGILSGNTIYF. The full variable domain, its missing parts supplied by reference TRBV5-1 and TRBJ1-3, is KAGVTQTPRYLIKTRGQQVTLSCSPISGHRSVSWYQQTPGQGLQFLFEYFSETQRNKGNFPGRFSGRQFSNSRSEMNVSTLELGDSALYLCASSRGILSGNTIYFGEGSWLTVV.

This clone was seen a few times. This chain uses TRBV6-1 with TRBJ1-3; possible D gene TRBD1, 5 bases. Germline CDR1 MNHNS, CDR2 SASEGT. V was trimmed by 7 bases and J by 0 bases, leaving 13 bases between them. The CDR3 loop spans 15 amino acids. The CDR3 DNA is TGTGCCAGCATTTTACAGGTGGACTCTGGAAACACCATATATTTT. Translating it yields CASILQVDSGNTIYF.

In its sample, this clone was seen once. The rearrangement uses TRBV20-1 and TRBJ1-1; D not certain. The CDR3 extends over 11 amino acids. Deletions cut 1 base from V and 7 bases from J, with 7 bases between. From germline, CDR1 is DFQATT and CDR2 SNEGSKA (reference sequence). The chain's CDR3 is CSARGIIEAFF. The CDR3 bases are TGCAGTGCTAGAGGGATCATTGAAGCTTTCTTT.

The V call is TRBV6-6, the J call TRBJ2-1, with D perhaps TRBD1 (8 bases). The V and J ends lost 6 bases and 9 bases respectively, with 12 bases between them. The CDR3 is made up of 12 amino acids. Germline CDR1 reads MNHNY; CDR2 reads SVGAGI (reference sequence). Here the CDR3 reads CASRQGEGEQFF. In DNA, the CDR3 is TGTGCCAGCAGACAGGGGGAGGGTGAGCAGTTCTTC.

On this clone: The same CDR3 can be traced to other DNA sequences in this sample. The chain uses TRBV2 and TRBJ2-1, with TRBD2 matching 9 bases. From germline, CDR1 is SNHLY and CDR2 FYNNEI. This CDR3 has 14 residues. The V segment lost 4 bases and the J segment 4 bases; nucleotides outside the gene matches: 2. CDR3 residues: CASSGLAGYNEQFF. DNA of the CDR3: TGTGCCAGCAGTGGGCTAGCGGGGTACAATGAGCAGTTCTTC.

This chain links TRBV18 with TRBJ1-1, with D possibly being TRBD1 (6 bases). The CDR3 is 16 amino acids. Trimming removed 2 bases from V and 1 base from J, with 14 bases in between. CDR1 is KGHSH, CDR2 LQKENI, per germline. CDR3 coding DNA: TGTGCCAGCTCACCAACCCGAGGGGGGCAGAACACTGAAGCTTTCTTT. Amino acids: CASSPTRGGQNTEAFF.

This chain joins TRBV30 and TRBJ2-6; possibly TRBD2 for D (5 bases). Germline CDR1 and CDR2: GTSNPN and SVGIG (reference sequence). The V end was cut by 0 bases, the J end by 3 bases, with 9 bases between. The CDR3 is 15 amino acids. The CDR3 is CAWSVEGYGANVLTF. In nucleotides, the CDR3 is TGTGCCTGGAGTGTAGAGGGCTATGGGGCCAACGTCCTGACTTTC. The full variable domain, with the rest looked up from reference TRBV30 and TRBJ2-6, is SQTIHQWPATLVQPVGSPLSLECTVEGTSNPNLYWYRQAAGRGLQLLFYSVGIGQISSEVPQNLSASRPQDRQFILSSKKLLLSDSGFYLCAWSVEGYGANVLTFGAGSRLTVL.

This chain connects TRBV29-1 to TRBJ2-7; 7 bases agree with TRBD2. V lost 4 bases to trimming and J lost 4 bases; unmatched junction nucleotides: 7. This CDR3 region has 13 residues. Looked up from germline, CDR1 is SQVTM and CDR2 is ANQGSEA. CDR3 sequence reads: CSVGPSGEYEQYF. CDR3 in DNA: TGCAGCGTTGGGCCTAGCGGAGAGTACGAGCAGTACTTC.

The chain joins TRBV5-6 to TRBJ2-2, with 10 bases aligning to TRBD2. Trimming at V came to 1 base and at J to 7 bases, leaving 4 bases not matched to a gene. In germline, CDR1 is SGHDT, CDR2 YYEEEE. This CDR3 is 15 amino acids long. The CDR3 nucleotides read TGTGCCAGCAGCTTGAGACTAGCGGGTTTCGGGGAGCTGTTTTTT. Its protein is CASSLRLAGFGELFF. Full variable domain (rest looked up from reference TRBV5-6 and TRBJ2-2): DAGVTQSPTHLIKTRGQQVTLRCSPKSGHDTVSWYQQALGQGPQFIFQYYEEEERQRGNFPDRFSGHQFPNYSSELNVNALLLGDSALYLCASSLRLAGFGELFFGEGSRLTVL.

This clone was seen a few times. This chain uses TRBV16 with TRBJ1-5; D is undetermined. The V end was cut by 0 bases, the J end by 1 base, with 1 base between. Looked up from germline, CDR1 is KGHSY and CDR2 is FQNENV. The CDR3 length is 13 residues. The CDR3 here is CASSQSSNQPQHF. As DNA, the CDR3 is TGTGCCAGCAGCCAATCGAGCAATCAGCCCCAGCATTTT.

The chain has TRBV11-2 and TRBJ2-7; D is uncertain. Germline V lookup: CDR1 SGHAT, CDR2 FQNNGV. Trimming took 0 bases from V and 2 from J, leaving 8 bases between them. CDR3 size: 14 residues. CDR3 bases: TGTGCCAGCAGCTTAGAGGCCAGAACCTACGAGCAGTACTTC. Translation gives CASSLEARTYEQYF.

The chain has TRBV15 and TRBJ2-1; tentative D call: TRBD1 (6 bases). CDR3 length equals 15 residues. Per germline, CDR1 LNHNV and CDR2 YYDKDF (reference sequence). Trimming removed 4 bases at V and 7 bases at J, with 17 bases between. The CDR3, as DNA: TGTGCCACCAGCACCCTCGGGGACAAAGAGAATGAGCAGTTCTTC. Translated: CATSTLGDKENEQFF.

V is TRBV6-5 and J is TRBJ2-2; the D is unclear. Germline values: CDR1 MNHEY, CDR2 SVGAGI. This CDR3 comprises 14 residues. V gave up 6 bases and J gave up 0 bases, with 8 bases separating them. The CDR3 DNA is TGTGCCAGCAGGGTGTGGCCGAACACCGGGGAGCTGTTTTTT. Translated: CASRVWPNTGELFF.

The chain uses TRBV27 and TRBJ2-2; perhaps D is TRBD1 or TRBD2 (5 bases each). The CDR3 has 18 amino acids. The germline V gene encodes CDR1 MNHEY and CDR2 SMNVEV (reference sequence). With 2 bases removed from V and 4 bases from J, the gap between germline ends came to 20 bases. CDR3 DNA sequence: TGTGCCAGCAGTTTAAATCTGAGATCCGGGACCACCACCGGGGAGCTGTTTTTT. Translation: CASSLNLRSGTTTGELFF.

This clone was picked up one time. This chain connects TRBV27 to TRBJ2-7; the D gene is possibly TRBD1 (5 bases). Germline V gives CDR1 MNHEY, CDR2 SMNVEV (reference sequence). This CDR3 contains 16 residues. Trimming took 3 bases from V and 1 from J, leaving 16 bases between them. The CDR3 nucleotides are TGTGCCAGCAGTTTCGACAGAGCTCACTCATCCTACGAGCAGTACTTC. Protein sequence: CASSFDRAHSSYEQYF.

On this clone: One end of the junction varies from germline; a read error may be responsible. The CDR3 DNA follows: TGTGCCAGCAGCCTAGCGGGAGATAATCGGTACAATGAGCAGTTCTTC. Protein: CASSLAGDNRYNEQFF. The chain joins TRBV7-2 to TRBJ2-1, with 10 bases fitting TRBD2. Germline CDR1 is SGHTA and CDR2 is FQGNSA. The CDR3 contains 16 residues.

This clone was counted once. The chain combines TRBV6-5 with TRBJ2-7; 9 bases are shared with TRBD2. Germline CDR1 is MNHEY and CDR2 is SVGAGI. Trimming took 0 bases from V and 2 from J; bases not matched to a gene: 5. The CDR3 runs to 16 residues. The CDR3 DNA reads TGTGCCAGCAGTTACTCGGCGGGAGGGCCCACCTACGAGCAGTACTTC. Translating gives CASSYSAGGPTYEQYF.

The chain recombines TRBV27 with TRBJ2-1; D call uncertain. Between the trimmed V and J ends, which lost 5 bases and 5 bases, there was a span of 13 bases. The CDR3 is 14 residues long. The germline gives CDR1 MNHEY, CDR2 SMNVEV (reference sequence). CDR3: CASSHNGRDNEQFF. The CDR3 coding sequence is TGTGCCAGCAGTCACAATGGTCGGGACAATGAGCAGTTCTTC.

The V and J genes are TRBV27 and TRBJ2-7, with 9 bases identical to TRBD1. Germline CDR1 is MNHEY and CDR2 is SMNVEV (reference sequence). With 5 bases clipped from V and 6 bases from J, the junction kept 11 bases outside the gene matches. The CDR3 totals 15 residues. DNA for the CDR3: TGTGCCAGCAGTGCGCTCGGGACAGGGTATTCCGAGCAGTACTTC. This gives the protein CASSALGTGYSEQYF.